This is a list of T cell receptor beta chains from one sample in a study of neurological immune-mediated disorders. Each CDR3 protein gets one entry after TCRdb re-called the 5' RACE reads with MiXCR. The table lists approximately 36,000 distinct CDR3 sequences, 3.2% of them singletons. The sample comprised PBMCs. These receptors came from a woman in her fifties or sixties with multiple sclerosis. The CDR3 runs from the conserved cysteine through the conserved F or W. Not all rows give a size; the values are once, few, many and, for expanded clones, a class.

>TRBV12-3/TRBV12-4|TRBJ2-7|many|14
CASSPSGRGLPQYF
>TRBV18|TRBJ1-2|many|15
CASSHDRNPLYGYTF
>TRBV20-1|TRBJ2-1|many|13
CSASRDTDNEQFF
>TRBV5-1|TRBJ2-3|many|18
CASSPLSPSGGARDTQYF
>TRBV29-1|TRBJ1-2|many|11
CSVEGTSGYTF
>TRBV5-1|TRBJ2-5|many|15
CASSPRPLGQETQYF
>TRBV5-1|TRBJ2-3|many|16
CASSDGTGTSTDTQYF
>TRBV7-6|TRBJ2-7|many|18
CASSLEGTASFSSYEQYF
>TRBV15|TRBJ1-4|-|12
CATSPFGGHLFF
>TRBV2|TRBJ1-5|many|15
CASSEDRGGNQPQHF
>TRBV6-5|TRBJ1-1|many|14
CASSYGAGGTEAFF
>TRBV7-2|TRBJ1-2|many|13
CASRPGTARGYTF
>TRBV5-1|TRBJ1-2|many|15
CASKSTGGAPYGYTF
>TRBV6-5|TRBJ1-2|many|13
CASSYGQVNGYTF
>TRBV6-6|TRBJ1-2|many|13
CASSYGTEPGYTF
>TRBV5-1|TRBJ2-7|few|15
CASSLAGIAASEQYF
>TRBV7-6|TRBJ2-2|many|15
CASSSGVGNTGELFF
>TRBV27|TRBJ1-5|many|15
CASSYRQVSGQPQHF
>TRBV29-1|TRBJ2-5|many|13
CSVDAGGRETQYF
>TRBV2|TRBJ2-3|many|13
CASSEMTTDTQYF
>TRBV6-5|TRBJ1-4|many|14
CASRATSVGEKLFF
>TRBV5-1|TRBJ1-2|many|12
CASSLDGVGYTF
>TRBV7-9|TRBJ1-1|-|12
CASSQQFTEAFF
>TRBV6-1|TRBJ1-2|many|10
CASSPYGYTF
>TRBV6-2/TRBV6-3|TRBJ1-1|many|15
CASSNGGTGYTEAFF
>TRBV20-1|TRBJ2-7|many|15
CSATQPQGAAYEQYF
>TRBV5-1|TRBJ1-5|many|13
CASSLALRGPQHF
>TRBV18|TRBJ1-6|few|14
CASSSDRYNSTLNF
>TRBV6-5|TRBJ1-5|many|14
CASRPDRGGQPQHF
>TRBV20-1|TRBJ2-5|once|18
CSARMQPGLPGPRETQYF
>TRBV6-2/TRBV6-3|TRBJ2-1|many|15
CASSYFDSNYNEQFF
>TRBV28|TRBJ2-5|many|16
CASSLWSSGGQETQYF
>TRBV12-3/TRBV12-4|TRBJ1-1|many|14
CASSFRSNRAEAFF
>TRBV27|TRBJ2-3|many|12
CASSPKKDTQYF
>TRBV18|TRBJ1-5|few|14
CASSPAQGTKTQNF
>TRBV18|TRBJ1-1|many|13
CASSPKGNTEAFF
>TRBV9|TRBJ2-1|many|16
CASSGKGLAGYNEQFF
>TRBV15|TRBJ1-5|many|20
CATSRARTSTLGYSNQPQHF
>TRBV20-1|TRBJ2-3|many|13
CSASPRLGDTQYF
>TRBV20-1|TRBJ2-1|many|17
CSASEYGLAGLYNEQFF
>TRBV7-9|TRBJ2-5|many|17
CATGRLAGEFTQETQYF